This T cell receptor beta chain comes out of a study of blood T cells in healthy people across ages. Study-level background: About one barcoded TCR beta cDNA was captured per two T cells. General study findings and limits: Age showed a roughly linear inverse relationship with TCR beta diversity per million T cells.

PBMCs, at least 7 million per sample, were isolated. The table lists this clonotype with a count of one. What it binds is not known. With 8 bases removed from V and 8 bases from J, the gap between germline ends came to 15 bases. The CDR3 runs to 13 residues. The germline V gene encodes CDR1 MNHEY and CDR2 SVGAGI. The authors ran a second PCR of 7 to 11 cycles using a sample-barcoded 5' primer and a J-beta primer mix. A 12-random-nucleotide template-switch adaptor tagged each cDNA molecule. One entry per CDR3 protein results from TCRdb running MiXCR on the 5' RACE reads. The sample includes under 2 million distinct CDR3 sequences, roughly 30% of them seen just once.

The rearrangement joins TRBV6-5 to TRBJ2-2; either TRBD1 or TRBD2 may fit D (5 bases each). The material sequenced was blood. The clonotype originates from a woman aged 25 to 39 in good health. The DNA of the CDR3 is TGTGCCAGCTTGGGGGTTAGACGTGGGGAGCTGTTTTTT. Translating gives CASLGVRRGELFF.